Each of the 17 T cell receptor beta chains below was sequenced from the same sample in a study of T cell responses to AZD1222 COVID-19 vaccine. The assay was immunoSEQ multiplex PCR, and TCRdb's table has in-frame clones only and misses some. This table holds some 130,000 clones, roughly 87% found once. The specimen was peripheral blood, collected 28 days after the second AZD1222 dose. These receptors were collected from an adult who received the AZD1222 COVID-19 vaccine.

The rearrangement uses TRBV5-5 and TRBJ1-5; D is undetermined. Germline loops: CDR1 SGHKS, CDR2 YYEKEE (reference sequence). The CDR3 has 15 amino acids. Trimming removed 0 bases at V and 5 bases at J, with 12 bases between. Here the CDR3 DNA reads TGTGCCAGCAGCTTGGCTGGGTTCGGCGATCAGCCCCAGCATTTT. Translation: CASSLAGFGDQPQHF.

The chain links TRBV7-3 to TRBJ2-6; no firm D call. CDR1 and CDR2 from the germline V gene are SGHTA and FQGTGA. V was clipped by 5 bases and J by 2 bases, with 10 bases between them. The CDR3 spans 15 residues. CDR3 loop: CASSGPGAGANVLTF. DNA of the CDR3: TGTGCCAGCAGCGGACCTGGGGCTGGGGCCAACGTCCTGACTTTC.

CDR3 nucleotides: TGTGCCAGCAGTTGGCCGAGCACAGATACGCAGTATTTT. This gives the protein CASSWPSTDTQYF. The chain carries TRBV28 and TRBJ2-3, with no clear D. This CDR3 region has 13 residues. Germline CDR1 and CDR2: MDHEN and SYDVKM. V was shortened by 4 bases and J by 0 bases, with 5 bases between the two germline ends.

A few counts support this clone. The chain carries TRBV7-3 and TRBJ2-3; possible D gene TRBD2, 6 bases. This CDR3 contains 15 residues. V dropped 5 bases and J dropped 2 bases, with 14 bases sitting between them. CDR1 and CDR2 from the germline V gene are SGHTA and FQGTGA. CDR3 in DNA: TGTGCCAGCAGCCGTACCGGGAGTTACACAGATACGCAGTATTTT. Residues: CASSRTGSYTDTQYF.

The chain carries TRBV25-1 and TRBJ2-6; perhaps TRBD1 as D (5 bases). V lost 6 bases and J lost 1, with 10 bases in between. The germline CDR1 and CDR2 sequences are MGHDK and SYGVNS. This CDR3 region has 15 residues. The CDR3 nucleotides are TGTGCCAGCAGCCTTCAGGGTTCTGGGGCCAACGTCCTGACTTTC. This codes for CASSLQGSGANVLTF.

The rearrangement links TRBV7-2 to TRBJ1-2; D is unresolved. Germline lookup yields CDR1 SGHTA and CDR2 FQGNSA. The CDR3 is made up of 15 amino acids. The V and J ends lost 1 base and 8 bases respectively, with 17 bases between them. CDR3 in DNA: TGTGCCAGCAGCTTAGATCCGGAAATCACACGGGGCTACACCTTC. Its translation: CASSLDPEITRGYTF.

As to this clone: One junction end disagrees with the germline gene, perhaps due to a read error. The genes are TRBV7-7 and TRBJ1-5; 7 nucleotides align to TRBD1. CDR3 size: 16 residues. The germline CDR1 and CDR2 sequences are SSHAT and FNYEAQ (reference sequence). CDR3 loop: CASSLVGTVDNQPQHF. DNA of the CDR3: TGTGCTAGCAGCTTAGTTGGGACAGTCGACAATCAGCCCCAGCATTTT.

For the CDR3, the DNA is TGTGCCAGCAGTGAAGCGCTTCGGGGGAATCAGCCCCAGCATTTT. It translates to CASSEALRGNQPQHF. V is TRBV2 and J is TRBJ1-5; maybe TRBD1 (5 bases). The length of the CDR3 is 15 residues. From germline, CDR1 is SNHLY and CDR2 FYNNEI. Trimming took 0 bases from V and 4 from J, leaving 10 bases between them.

J is TRBJ1-2 and V is TRBV5-5; possibly TRBD1 for D (5 bases). Per germline, CDR1 SGHKS and CDR2 YYEKEE (reference sequence). The V gene lost 0 bases and the J gene lost 2 bases, with 8 bases spanning the gap. This CDR3 contains 14 residues. The CDR3 loop reads CASSLGGDNYGYTF. The CDR3 nucleotides are TGTGCCAGCAGCTTGGGTGGGGACAACTATGGCTACACCTTC.

The V call is TRBV5-1, the J call TRBJ2-7; 8 nucleotides align to TRBD1. Germline V CDR1 and CDR2: SGHRS, YFSETQ. This CDR3 contains 14 residues. The V and J ends lost 0 bases and 6 bases, in that order; junction bases with no gene match: 5. The CDR3 nucleotides are TGCGCCAGCAGCTTGGAAGGCAGGGGGCGCGAGCAGTACTTC. This encodes CASSLEGRGREQYF.

The genes are TRBV19 and TRBJ1-1; D is unclear. In germline, CDR1 is LNHDA, CDR2 SQIVND (reference sequence). V gave up 5 bases and J gave up 4 bases, with 5 bases separating them. This CDR3 is 11 amino acids long. CDR3: CASSGFTEAFF. CDR3 bases: TGTGCCAGTAGTGGTTTCACTGAAGCTTTCTTT.

The chain couples TRBV4-3 to TRBJ2-6, with D possibly being TRBD2 (5 bases). CDR1 is LGHNA and CDR2 is YSLEER in the germline V gene. Trimming stripped 1 base from V and 4 bases from J, with 14 bases between. The CDR3 has 17 amino acids. This chain's CDR3 is CASSQGGKRSGANVLTF. In DNA form, the CDR3 reads TGCGCCAGCAGCCAAGGAGGGAAGCGAAGCGGGGCCAACGTCCTGACTTTC.

This clone was recorded a few times. The chain recombines TRBV18 with TRBJ1-6; D ambiguous. The length of the CDR3 is 16 residues. V was cut by 4 bases and J by 6 bases, with 16 bases left in between. CDR1 is KGHSH and CDR2 is LQKENI in the germline V gene. This CDR3 is CASSQDSGRSNSPLHF. For the CDR3, the DNA is TGTGCCAGCTCACAGGACTCGGGGAGGAGTAATTCACCCCTCCACTTT.

The chain is built from TRBV5-5 and TRBJ2-3, with 12 nucleotides matching TRBD2. The V and J ends lost 3 bases and 4 bases, in that order; junction bases with no gene match: 6. The germline V gene encodes CDR1 SGHKS and CDR2 YYEKEE (reference sequence). This CDR3 has 16 residues. The CDR3 reads CASSSYLAGGPDTQYF. The CDR3 DNA sequence: TGTGCCAGCAGCTCCTACCTAGCGGGGGGGCCAGATACGCAGTATTTT.

This chain links TRBV20-1 with TRBJ1-2; D gene unclear. This CDR3 comprises 16 residues. Trimming pared 3 bases from V and 7 bases from J, leaving 24 bases between. Germline CDR1 reads DFQATT; CDR2 reads SNEGSKA (reference sequence). As DNA, the CDR3 is TGCAGTGCTAGTGAGGGTGGTGCTTTGCCATACATTGGCTACACCTTC. Translation gives CSASEGGALPYIGYTF.

The rearrangement joins TRBV6-6 to TRBJ1-5; D gene uncertain. In germline, CDR1 is MNHNY, CDR2 SVGAGI (reference sequence). V gave up 6 bases and J gave up 5 bases, with 14 bases separating them. CDR3 length equals 14 residues. CDR3 in DNA: TGTGCCAGCAGGGATACTCAAATATATCAGCCCCAGCATTTT. This codes for CASRDTQIYQPQHF.

This chain links TRBV6-2 or TRBV6-3 with TRBJ1-5, with D uncertain. Between the trimmed V and J ends, which lost 6 bases and 0 bases, there was a span of 15 bases. The CDR3 has 16 residues. In germline, CDR1 is MNHEY, CDR2 SVGEGT. In nucleotides, the CDR3 is TGTGCCAGCAGCCCCATCGGACGGTCTAGCAATCAGCCCCAGCATTTT. Translated: CASSPIGRSSNQPQHF.